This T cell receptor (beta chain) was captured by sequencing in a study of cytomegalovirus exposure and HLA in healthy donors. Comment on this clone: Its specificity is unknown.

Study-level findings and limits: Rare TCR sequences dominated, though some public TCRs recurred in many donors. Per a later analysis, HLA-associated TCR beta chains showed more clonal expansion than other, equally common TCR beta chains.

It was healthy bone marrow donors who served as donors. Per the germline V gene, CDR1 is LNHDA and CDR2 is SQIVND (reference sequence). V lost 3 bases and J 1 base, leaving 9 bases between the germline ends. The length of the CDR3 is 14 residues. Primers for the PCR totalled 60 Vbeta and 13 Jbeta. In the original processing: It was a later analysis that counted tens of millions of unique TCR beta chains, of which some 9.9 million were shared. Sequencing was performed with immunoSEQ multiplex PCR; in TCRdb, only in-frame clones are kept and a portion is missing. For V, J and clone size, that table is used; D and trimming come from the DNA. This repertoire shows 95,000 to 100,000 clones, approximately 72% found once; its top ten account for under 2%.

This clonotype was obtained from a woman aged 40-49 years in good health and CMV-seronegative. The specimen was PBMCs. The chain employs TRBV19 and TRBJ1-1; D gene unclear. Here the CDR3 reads CASSIGLTNTEAFF. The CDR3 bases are TGTGCCAGTAGTATTGGCCTCACGAACACTGAAGCTTTCTTT. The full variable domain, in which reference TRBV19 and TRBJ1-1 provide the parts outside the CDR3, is DGGITQSPKYLFRKEGQNVTLSCEQNLNHDAMYWYRQDPGQGLRLIYYSQIVNDFQKGDIAEGYSVSREKKESFPLTVTSAQKNPTAFYLCASSIGLTNTEAFFGQGTRLTVV.